This T cell receptor (beta chain) was recorded in a study of blood T cell repertoires in COVID-19. The overall study: There were acute and convalescent COVID-19 samples, and they came from the United States, Italy and Spain. PBMCs, B-cell-depleted T cells, or T cells were the source of the cDNA or gDNA that made up the material.

Per the original methods: Scientists estimated how many nucleated cells there were by amplifying reference gene primers. Here immunoSEQ multiplex PCR was the method, and the copy in TCRdb shows in-frame clones only, minus some. D and trimming come from the DNA, and the V and J calls and clone size come from that table. The data contain over 70,000 clones, around 76% of them singletons. The receptor was isolated from a man between 65 and 80 years old with active or convalescent COVID-19. The source material was peripheral blood.

The CDR3 sequence is CASSLGALRDTQYF. DNA of the CDR3: TGTGCCAGCAGCTTAGGGGCTCTACGGGATACGCAGTATTTT. The V and J genes are TRBV7-2 and TRBJ2-3; D is undetermined. Trimming stripped 1 base from V and 6 bases from J, with 11 bases between. This CDR3 is built from 14 residues. The V gene's germline CDR1 is SGHTA and CDR2 FQGNSA.